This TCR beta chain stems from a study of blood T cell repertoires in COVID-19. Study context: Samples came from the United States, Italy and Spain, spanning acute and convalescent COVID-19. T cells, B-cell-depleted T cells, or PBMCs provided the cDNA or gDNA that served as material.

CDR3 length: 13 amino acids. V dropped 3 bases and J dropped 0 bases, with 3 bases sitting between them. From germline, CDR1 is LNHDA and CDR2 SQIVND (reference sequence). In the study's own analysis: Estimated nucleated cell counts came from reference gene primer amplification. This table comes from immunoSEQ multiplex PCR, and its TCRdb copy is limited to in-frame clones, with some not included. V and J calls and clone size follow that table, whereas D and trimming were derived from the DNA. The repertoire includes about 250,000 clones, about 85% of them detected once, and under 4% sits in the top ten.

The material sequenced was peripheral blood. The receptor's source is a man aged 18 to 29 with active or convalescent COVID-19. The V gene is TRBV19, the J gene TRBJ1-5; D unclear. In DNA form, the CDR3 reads TGTGCCAGTAGTATCTCTAGCAATCAGCCCCAGCATTTT. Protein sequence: CASSISSNQPQHF.